The 22 T cell receptor beta chains in this list originate from one sample, sequenced in a study of neurological immune-mediated disorders. Time point: longitudinal time-point 1 (baseline). MiXCR, run by TCRdb on the 5' RACE reads, gives a single entry per CDR3 protein. The sample has fewer than 55,000 distinct CDR3 sequences, less than 12% seen once. Sequenced material: PBMCs. The receptors were gathered from a woman in her forties in good health.

This clonotype showed up many times. The chain carries TRBV24-1 and TRBJ2-3; D uncertain. CDR3 size: 13 residues. Germline V gene lookup returns CDR1 KGHDR and CDR2 SFDVKD. Trimming shortened V by 3 bases and J by 6 bases, and 9 bases separated the two germline ends. The CDR3: CATSDPPRDTQYF. For the CDR3, the DNA is TGTGCCACCAGTGATCCCCCGCGGGATACGCAGTATTTT.

In its sample, this clonotype was seen many times. The CDR3 here is CASSLYSGSNQPQHF. Here the CDR3 DNA reads TGTGCCAGCAGCTTGTATTCGGGTTCCAATCAGCCCCAGCATTTT. The chain is built from TRBV5-5 and TRBJ1-5; no firm D call. The germline V gene has CDR1 SGHKS and CDR2 YYEKEE (reference sequence). This CDR3 region has 15 residues. V was trimmed by 1 base and J by 3 bases, leaving 11 bases between them.

The sample holds many counts of this clonotype. As DNA, the CDR3 is TGCAGTCCTACCCGGGAGATCTACGAGCAGTACTTC. This gives the protein CSPTREIYEQYF. This chain uses TRBV20-1 with TRBJ2-7; the D gene is possibly TRBD2 (6 bases). The CDR3 has 12 residues. Trimming removed 8 bases from V and 3 bases from J, with 14 bases in between. Germline lookup yields CDR1 DFQATT and CDR2 SNEGSKA (reference sequence).

This clonotype was observed a handful of times. The gene calls are TRBV6-6 and TRBJ2-1; a possible D gene is TRBD2 (6 bases). Germline V gene data show CDR1 as MNHNY and CDR2 as SVGAGI (reference sequence). The CDR3 loop spans 16 amino acids. Trimming removed 3 bases from V and 3 bases from J, with 15 bases in between. CDR3 in DNA: TGTGCCAGCAGTTATAGGGACTCCAGAAGCTACAATGAGCAGTTCTTC. Amino acids: CASSYRDSRSYNEQFF.

The V and J genes are TRBV6-5 and TRBJ1-2, with no clear D. Germline CDR1 and CDR2: MNHEY and SVGAGI. This CDR3 has 12 amino acids. V lost 6 bases and J lost 6, with 11 bases in between. The CDR3 reads CASRPARDGYTF. The CDR3 DNA reads TGTGCCAGCAGGCCTGCGAGGGATGGCTACACCTTC.

This clonotype was counted many times. The genes are TRBV29-1 and TRBJ2-3; TRBD1 might be the D (6 bases). The germline V gene encodes CDR1 SQVTM and CDR2 ANQGSEA. The germline V and J ends were trimmed by 8 bases and 4 bases, with 13 bases remaining between them. The CDR3 has 12 amino acids. The CDR3 DNA sequence: TGCAGCTTGAGCAGGGGCGCAGATACGCAGTATTTT. Translating gives CSLSRGADTQYF.

This clonotype was seen ten or more times. V and J are TRBV3-1 and TRBJ1-2, with 7 bases that match TRBD1. Germline assignment: CDR1 LGHDT and CDR2 YNNKEL (reference sequence). CDR3 length: 12 residues. V shed 3 bases, J shed 6 bases, and the junction held 1 base outside the gene matches. In DNA, the CDR3 is TGTGCCAGCAGCCAGGGGACAGATGGCTACACCTTC. This codes for CASSQGTDGYTF.

This clonotype was detected many times. This rearrangement joins TRBV25-1 to TRBJ1-2; D is undetermined. The V gene lost 1 base and the J gene lost 4 bases, with 10 bases spanning the gap. The CDR3 sequence is 14 residues long. Germline CDR1 MGHDK, CDR2 SYGVNS. The CDR3 spells CASSESPAIYGYTF. For the CDR3, the DNA is TGTGCCAGCAGTGAATCCCCAGCCATCTATGGCTACACCTTC.

The sample holds many counts of this clonotype. V usage is TRBV2 and J usage is TRBJ1-6, with a possible D match to TRBD1 (6 bases). V was pared by 6 bases and J by 14 bases, with 20 bases between. The CDR3 sequence is 14 residues long. CDR1 SNHLY and CDR2 FYNNEI come from the germline V gene. CDR3 nucleotides: TGTGCCAGCAGCCGCAGCGGGTTACAGGGAGCCCTCCACTTT. Protein: CASSRSGLQGALHF.

In its sample, this clonotype was seen many times. DNA for the CDR3: TGTGCCAGCAGCTTTGGATTTAACACCGGGGAGCTGTTTTTT. Translating gives CASSFGFNTGELFF. The rearrangement links TRBV7-3 to TRBJ2-2; D is uncertain. From germline, CDR1 is SGHTA and CDR2 FQGTGA. The CDR3 contains 14 residues. V was trimmed by 3 bases and J by 2 bases, leaving 7 bases between them.

The table lists this clonotype with many counts. The V call is TRBV12-3 or TRBV12-4, the J call TRBJ1-3; D ambiguous. Deletions cut 1 base from V and 9 bases from J, with 13 bases between. The CDR3 is 14 amino acids. For the CDR3, the DNA is TGTGCCAGCAGTTTAGGAGAATCCTCGGGCACCATATATTTT. This gives the protein CASSLGESSGTIYF.

This sequence joins TRBV29-1 and TRBJ2-5; D ambiguous. The CDR3 is 12 amino acids. Trimming left V 3 bases short and J 0 bases short, with 5 bases between. Germline V gene lookup returns CDR1 SQVTM and CDR2 ANQGSEA. The chain's CDR3 is CSVETDQETQYF. The CDR3 DNA sequence: TGCAGCGTTGAGACGGACCAAGAGACCCAGTACTTC.

This clonotype was seen repeatedly, ten times or more. The rearrangement uses TRBV10-3 and TRBJ2-7; TRBD1 might be the D (5 bases). CDR1 and CDR2 from the germline V gene are ENHRY and SYGVKD. This CDR3 has 12 amino acids. V lost 3 bases and J lost 3, with 6 bases in between. CDR3 region: CAISDDSYEQYF. Here the CDR3 DNA reads TGTGCCATCAGTGATGACAGCTACGAGCAGTACTTC.

In the case of this clonotype: This may arise from a read error, as a much more abundant clone is one base away. The V and J genes are TRBV10-3 and TRBJ1-1, with D possibly TRBD1 on 5 matching bases. The CDR3 is made up of 13 amino acids. Germline V gene sequence: CDR1 ENHRY, CDR2 SYGVKD. The CDR3 spells CASWRGDGTDAFF. CDR3 DNA: TGTGCCAGTTGGCGGGGGGATGGGACTGACGCTTTCTTT.

The chain links TRBV6-2 or TRBV6-3 to TRBJ1-2; 8 nucleotides line up with TRBD1. With V trimmed by 5 bases and J by 1 base, 6 bases remained unmatched. This CDR3 region has 15 residues. The germline CDR1 and CDR2 sequences are MNHEY and SVGEGT. The CDR3 reads CASSQRTGINYGYTF. In DNA form, the CDR3 reads TGTGCCAGCAGTCAACGGACAGGGATTAACTATGGCTACACCTTC.

The table lists this clonotype with many counts. The chain carries TRBV20-1 and TRBJ1-2; TRBD1 aligns across 9 bases. From germline, CDR1 is DFQATT and CDR2 SNEGSKA (reference sequence). V dropped 1 base and J dropped 5; count of bases not matched to a gene: 2. The CDR3 is 13 residues long. In DNA form, the CDR3 reads TGCAGTGCTAGAGTACAGGGGGCGTATGGCTACACCTTC. Translated: CSARVQGAYGYTF.

The V call is TRBV20-1, the J call TRBJ2-7; D unclear. The CDR3 consists of 13 residues. CDR1 DFQATT and CDR2 SNEGSKA come from the germline V gene (reference sequence). Trimming left V 1 base short and J 2 bases short, with 9 bases between. CDR3 DNA: TGCAGTGCTAGAGGTGGGCAGACCTACGAGCAGTACTTC. Residues: CSARGGQTYEQYF.

Ten or more counts support this clonotype. This chain uses TRBV5-1 with TRBJ2-2, with D hard to call. Trimming cost V 6 bases and J 2 bases, with 11 bases left between them. There are 14 residues in the CDR3. CDR1 SGHRS and CDR2 YFSETQ come from the germline V gene. The CDR3: CASTPMINTGELFF. For the CDR3, the DNA is TGCGCCAGCACCCCCATGATAAACACCGGGGAGCTGTTTTTT. Using reference TRBV5-1 and TRBJ2-2 for the parts outside the CDR3, the full variable domain is KAGVTQTPRYLIKTRGQQVTLSCSPISGHRSVSWYQQTPGQGLQFLFEYFSETQRNKGNFPGRFSGRQFSNSRSEMNVSTLELGDSALYLCASTPMINTGELFFGEGSRLTVL.

This clonotype was counted at least ten times. The chain combines TRBV20-1 with TRBJ1-5; weak D call: TRBD1 (5 bases). This CDR3 contains 14 residues. Germline V gene sequence: CDR1 DFQATT, CDR2 SNEGSKA (reference sequence). Trimming pared 5 bases from V and 1 base from J, leaving 12 bases between. CDR3 sequence reads: CSARPAGSNQPQHF. CDR3 sequence (DNA): TGCAGTGCTCGACCCGCAGGGAGCAATCAGCCCCAGCATTTT.

Comment on this clonotype: Given a much more abundant clone one base away, this may be a read error. This chain uses TRBV9 with TRBJ2-7; D perhaps matches TRBD1 (5 bases). The CDR3 is made up of 15 amino acids. Trimming removed 2 bases from V and 4 bases from J, with 16 bases in between. The germline V gene has CDR1 SGDLS and CDR2 YYNGEE. CDR3 nucleotide sequence: TGTGCCAGCAGCGTTTCAGGGTCCCGATATTACGAGCAGTACTTC. Translation gives CASSVSGSRYYEQYF.

CDR3: CASTPDPTQQQYF. Here the CDR3 DNA reads TGTGCCAGCACCCCGGATCCGACGCAACAGCAGTACTTC. This rearrangement joins TRBV7-2 to TRBJ2-7, with D hard to call. Per germline, CDR1 SGHTA and CDR2 FQGNSA. This CDR3 is built from 13 residues. V lost 7 bases, J lost 8 bases, and 18 bases lay in between.

The sample holds many counts of this clonotype. A much larger clone sits a single nucleotide away, making a read error possible. The genes are TRBV7-2 and TRBJ2-1, with 10 nucleotides matching TRBD2. The ends lost 1 base at V and 7 bases at J; junction bases unmatched: 1. This CDR3 contains 14 residues. Germline-derived CDR1 and CDR2 are SGHTA and FQGNSA. CDR3 amino acids: CASSLVAGGNEQFF. DNA of the CDR3: TGTGCCAGCAGCTTAGTAGCGGGAGGAAATGAGCAGTTCTTC.